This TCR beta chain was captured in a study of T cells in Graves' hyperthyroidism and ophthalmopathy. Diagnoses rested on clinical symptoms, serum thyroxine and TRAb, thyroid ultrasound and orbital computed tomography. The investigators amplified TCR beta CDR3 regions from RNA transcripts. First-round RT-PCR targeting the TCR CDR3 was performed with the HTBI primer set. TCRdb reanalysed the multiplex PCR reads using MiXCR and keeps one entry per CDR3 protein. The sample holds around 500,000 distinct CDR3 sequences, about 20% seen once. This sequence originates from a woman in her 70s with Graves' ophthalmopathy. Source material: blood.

CDR3 loop: CASSSGWGGNTEAFF. The CDR3 DNA sequence: TGCGCCAGCAGCTCGGGTTGGGGCGGGAACACTGAAGCTTTCTTT. The chain is built from TRBV5-1 and TRBJ1-1; weak D call: TRBD1 (5 bases). This CDR3 comprises 15 residues. Germline values: CDR1 SGHRS, CDR2 YFSETQ. The germline V and J ends were trimmed by 3 bases and 1 base, with 13 bases remaining between them. The full variable domain, in which reference TRBV5-1 and TRBJ1-1 provide the parts outside the CDR3, is KAGVTQTPRYLIKTRGQQVTLSCSPISGHRSVSWYQQTPGQGLQFLFEYFSETQRNKGNFPGRFSGRQFSNSRSEMNVSTLELGDSALYLCASSSGWGGNTEAFFGQGTRLTVV.